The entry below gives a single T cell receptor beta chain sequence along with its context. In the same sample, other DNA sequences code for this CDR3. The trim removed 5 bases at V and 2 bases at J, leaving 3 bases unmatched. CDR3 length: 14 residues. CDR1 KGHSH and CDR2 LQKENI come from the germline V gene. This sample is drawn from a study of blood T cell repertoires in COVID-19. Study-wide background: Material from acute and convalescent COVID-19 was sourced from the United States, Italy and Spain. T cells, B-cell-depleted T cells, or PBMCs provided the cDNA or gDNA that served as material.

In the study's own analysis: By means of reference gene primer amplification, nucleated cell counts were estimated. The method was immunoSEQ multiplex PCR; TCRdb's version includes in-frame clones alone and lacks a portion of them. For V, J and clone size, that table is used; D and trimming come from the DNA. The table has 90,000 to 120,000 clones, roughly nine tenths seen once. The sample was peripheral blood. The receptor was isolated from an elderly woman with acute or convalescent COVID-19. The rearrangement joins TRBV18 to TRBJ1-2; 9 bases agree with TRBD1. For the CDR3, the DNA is TGTGCCAGCTCATCCGGGACAGGGAACTATGGCTACACCTTC. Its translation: CASSSGTGNYGYTF.